The following is a T cell receptor (beta chain) sequence with its context. Germline assignment: CDR1 KGHDR and CDR2 SFDVKD. This CDR3 region has 13 residues. V was clipped by 7 bases and J by 2 bases, with 9 bases between them. Clones were sequenced by immunoSEQ multiplex PCR, and TCRdb holds only the in-frame ones, with some missing. Among around 180,000 clones, around nine tenths were seen once, and the ten largest hold 4% to 6%. This sample was included in a study of control samples from healthy donors and cancer patients. Specimen: blood. The chain employs TRBV24-1 and TRBJ2-3, with D uncertain. This TCR came from a woman in her twenties or thirties in good health. CDR3 residues: CATRASHTDTQYF. The DNA for the CDR3 is TGTGCCACCAGGGCGTCCCACACAGATACGCAGTATTTT.